These T cell receptor beta chains were read from a single sample in a study of radiotherapy plus CTLA-4 blockade in lung cancer. Some clones are missing from TCRdb's copy, which holds only in-frame ones; the method was immunoSEQ multiplex PCR. The table records about 49,000 clones, 73% of them present only once. This specimen was peripheral blood, taken from a patient treated with radiotherapy plus ipilimumab. The receptor set was obtained from a human donor with non-small cell lung cancer who had a complete response to radiotherapy plus ipilimumab. The CDR3 runs from the conserved cysteine through the conserved F or W. D genes are given only for firm matches. A clone size is listed for some rows: how often the clone was seen (once, few, many), or a class if it is expanded.

clone size	J gene	D gene	V gene	CDR3 protein	CDR3 DNA
-	TRBJ1-4	TRBD1	TRBV19	CASSPAGQGGEKLFF	TGTGCCAGTAGCCCCGCCGGACAGGGGGGAGAAAAACTGTTTTTT
-	TRBJ2-7	-	TRBV18	CASSRGTNTYEQYF	TGTGCCAGCTCACGAGGGACAAATACCTACGAGCAGTACTTC
-	TRBJ1-1	-	TRBV5-4	CASSGGLNTEAFF	TGTGCCAGCAGCGGAGGGCTGAACACTGAAGCTTTCTTT
-	TRBJ2-1	TRBD2	TRBV27	CASSTGLAESSYNEQFF	TGTGCCAGCAGTACGGGACTAGCCGAAAGCTCCTACAATGAGCAGTTCTTC
-	TRBJ2-6	TRBD1	TRBV5-1	CASSPRRTGGTGANVLTF	TGCGCCAGCAGCCCGAGGAGGACAGGGGGCACTGGGGCCAACGTCCTGACTTTC
-	TRBJ1-1	TRBD1	TRBV6-5	CASTSDRIEAFF	TGTGCCAGCACCTCGGACAGGATAGAAGCTTTCTTT
-	TRBJ1-2	TRBD1	TRBV18	CASSPIRVKTGDPYGYTF	TGTGCCAGCTCACCAATCAGGGTAAAGACAGGGGACCCCTATGGCTACACCTTC
few	TRBJ1-1	TRBD1	TRBV7-9	CASSPGDRGEAFF	TGTGCCAGCAGCCCCGGGGACAGGGGAGAAGCTTTCTTT
-	TRBJ2-2	TRBD2	TRBV6-1	CASSEGASGRVTGELFF	TGTGCCAGCAGTGAAGGTGCTAGCGGGAGGGTTACCGGGGAGCTGTTTTTT
medium-sized	TRBJ2-7	-	TRBV28	CASSLGAAYEQYF	TGTGCCAGCAGTTTAGGGGCGGCCTACGAGCAGTACTTC
-	TRBJ2-3	-	TRBV5-1	CASRPGSDTQYF	TGCGCCAGCAGACCGGGGTCAGATACGCAGTATTTT
-	TRBJ2-2	TRBD1	TRBV2	CASSEIGTGGASGELFF	TGTGCCAGCAGTGAGATCGGGACAGGGGGCGCTTCGGGGGAGCTGTTTTTT
-	TRBJ2-7	-	TRBV28	CASSFGYEQYF	TGTGCCAGCAGCTTCGGCTACGAGCAGTACTTC
once	TRBJ2-3	-	TRBV27	CASSPLPTGNTQYF	TGTGCCAGCAGTCCCCTCCCGACTGGCAATACGCAGTATTTT
-	TRBJ1-1	TRBD1	TRBV6-1	CASNRGQGFNTEAFF	TGTGCCAGCAACAGGGGCCAAGGATTTAACACTGAAGCTTTCTTT
-	TRBJ2-7	-	TRBV6-1	CASSESPGSLSYEQYF	TGTGCCAGCAGTGAGTCCCCAGGTTCCCTCTCCTACGAGCAGTACTTC
-	TRBJ2-7	-	TRBV5-5	CASSLGPQGTYEQYF	TGTGCCAGCAGCTTGGGTCCCCAGGGCACCTACGAGCAGTACTTC
-	TRBJ1-2	TRBD1	TRBV9	CASSPGQGRFGYTF	TGTGCCAGCAGCCCCGGACAGGGGAGATTTGGCTACACCTTC
-	TRBJ2-1	-	TRBV5-1	CASSLAIGQGSSNEQFF	TGCGCCAGCAGCTTGGCCATAGGGCAGGGGTCGAGCAATGAGCAGTTCTTC
-	TRBJ2-7	-	TRBV27	CASRLAGEQYF	TGTGCCAGCCGGCTGGCGGGCGAGCAGTACTTC
-	TRBJ1-2	TRBD1	TRBV29-1	CSVLTGGYGYTF	TGCAGCGTCCTCACAGGGGGGTATGGCTACACCTTC
few	TRBJ1-2	TRBD1	TRBV19	CASSIGDRTAVGNGYTF	TGTGCCAGTAGTATAGGGGACAGGACGGCTGTAGGGAATGGCTACACCTTC